The clone carrying this TCR beta chain has only one observation. These data come from a study of tumor-infiltrating lymphocytes in primary liver carcinoma. Overall study context: Those enrolled were patients of both sexes, who were aged 30 to 69 years.

This CDR3 has 15 residues. Germline V gene lookup returns CDR1 SGHAT and CDR2 FQNNGV. Co-extraction of both nucleic acids (RNA and DNA) used roughly 18-32 mg of unsorted bulk tissue. Total RNA (approximately 500 ng) served as template for TCR beta cDNA synthesis primed by a constant-region primer. The TCR beta library was amplified through three nested multiplex PCR rounds in a modified ARM-PCR procedure. Amplification in the first two PCR rounds was performed using TRBV1-TRBV30 forward primers and a C-beta reverse primer for roughly 9 cycles each. Each CDR3 protein is one row after TCRdb ran MiXCR on the multiplex PCR reads. The table includes about 130,000 distinct CDR3 sequences, around 64% detected once.

The sequence derives from an older woman with primary liver carcinoma and hepatitis B virus infection. Input material: liver tumor tissue from sampling region 3. Documented subset: tumor region T3, left-lateral pole. The J gene is TRBJ2-7, the V gene TRBV11-2; the match to TRBD1 covers 10 bases. The J call could be wrong; TRBJ2-1 is a better fit for the DNA end. DNA for the CDR3: TGTGCCAGCAGCCCCGGGACAGGGGTGGCCTACGAACAGTTCTTC. Translation: CASSPGTGVAYEQFF.